The TCR beta chain described here comes from a study of cytomegalovirus exposure and HLA in healthy donors. PCR used 60 Vbeta primers and 13 Jbeta primers. Data came from immunoSEQ multiplex PCR; TCRdb stores just in-frame clones and leaves some out. Its table lists 150,000 to 200,000 clones. Everyone who donated was a healthy bone marrow donor. To note about this clone: The antigen remains unidentified.

Findings of the study overall: Later on, an analysis found that several of the most significant clusters appeared to be linked to common viral pathogens, which included parvovirus B19.

V lost 0 bases and J 7 bases, leaving 21 bases between the germline ends. CDR3 length equals 18 residues. The germline V gene encodes CDR1 LNHNV and CDR2 YYDKDF (reference sequence). This chain links TRBV15 with TRBJ1-4, with D possibly being TRBD1 (6 bases). This sequence was found in a man aged 30-40 years in good health and CMV-seronegative. Source material: PBMCs. CDR3 nucleotides: TGTGCCACCAGCAGAGATCGACGGGGCAGGGGAGGGGGTGAAAAACTGTTTTTT. Its protein is CATSRDRRGRGGGEKLFF.